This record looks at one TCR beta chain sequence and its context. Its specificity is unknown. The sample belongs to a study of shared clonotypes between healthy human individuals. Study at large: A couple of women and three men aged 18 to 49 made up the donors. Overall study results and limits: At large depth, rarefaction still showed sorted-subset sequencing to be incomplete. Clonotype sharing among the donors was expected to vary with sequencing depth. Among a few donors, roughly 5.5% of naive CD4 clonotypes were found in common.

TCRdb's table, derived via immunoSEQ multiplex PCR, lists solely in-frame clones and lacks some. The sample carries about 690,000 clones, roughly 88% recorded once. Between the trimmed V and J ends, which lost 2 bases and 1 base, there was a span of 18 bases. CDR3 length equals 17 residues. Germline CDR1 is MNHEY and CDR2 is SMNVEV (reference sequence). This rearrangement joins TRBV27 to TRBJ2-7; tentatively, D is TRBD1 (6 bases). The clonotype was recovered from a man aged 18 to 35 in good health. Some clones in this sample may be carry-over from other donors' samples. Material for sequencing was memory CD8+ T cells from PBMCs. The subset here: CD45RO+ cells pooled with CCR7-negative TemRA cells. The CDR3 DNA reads TGTGCCAGCAGTTTAGCCCCCGGACAAGGGGGATCCTACGAGCAGTACTTC. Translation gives CASSLAPGQGGSYEQYF.